This T cell receptor (beta chain) was sequenced during a study of T cells in Graves' hyperthyroidism and ophthalmopathy. TCR beta CDR3 regions were amplified from RNA transcripts. First-round RT-PCR with HTBI primers amplified the TCR CDR3 region. TCRdb redid the calling of the multiplex PCR reads with MiXCR, one entry per CDR3 protein. The sample contains 280,000 or so distinct CDR3 sequences, roughly 15% of which appear only once. The V gene end was trimmed by 7 bases and the J gene end by 7 bases; junction bases not matched to a gene: 9. Germline values: CDR1 DFQATT, CDR2 SNEGSKA (reference sequence). The CDR3 loop spans 12 amino acids. This clonotype was observed at least ten times.

The genes are TRBV20-1 and TRBJ2-7; TRBD2 agrees at 8 bases. This sequence originates from a woman between 50 and 59 years old with Graves' hyperthyroidism that later progressed to Graves' ophthalmopathy. The sample consisted of blood. The CDR3 nucleotides read TGCAGTGTTCGAGCGGGAGTGCAGGAGCAGTACTTC. Amino acid sequence: CSVRAGVQEQYF.